This T cell receptor beta chain is drawn from a study of blood T cell repertoires in COVID-19. Study details: Specimens from acute and convalescent COVID-19 originated in the United States, Italy and Spain. Sources were T cells, B-cell-depleted T cells, or PBMCs; the material itself was cDNA or gDNA.

This CDR3 has 16 amino acids. With 3 bases removed from V and 2 bases from J, the gap between germline ends came to 13 bases. Germline V gene data show CDR1 as KGHDR and CDR2 as SFDVKD. Sequenced by immunoSEQ multiplex PCR; TCRdb stores in-frame clones only, minus some. The sample holds more than 65,000 clones; about 90% are singletons and the top ten take 7% to 9%. The sequencing input was peripheral blood. This receptor was taken from a human donor in a cohort sampled during active COVID-19. The rearrangement joins TRBV24-1 to TRBJ1-5; TRBD1 is a possible D gene (6 bases). The CDR3 region is CATSDDKGVRNQPQHF. CDR3 nucleotide sequence: TGTGCCACCAGTGATGACAAGGGGGTCCGCAATCAGCCCCAGCATTTT.